The source of this T cell receptor (beta chain) is a study of cytomegalovirus exposure and HLA in healthy donors. Looked up from germline, CDR1 is MGHRA and CDR2 is YSYEKL. The CDR3 contains 19 residues. Trimming removed 3 bases from V and 0 bases from J; junction bases left unmatched: 8. Both 60 Vbeta primers and 13 Jbeta primers went into the PCR. Profiled with immunoSEQ multiplex PCR; TCRdb holds only in-frame clones, not every one. The data show around 280,000 clones, roughly 89% seen once. Notes on this clone: Its antigen is not known.

Study findings and constraints: Further analysis was carried out later, and it showed several of the most significant clusters appearing linked to common viral pathogens. Among TCR sequences, most were rare, though some public TCRs appeared in many donors. In a later analysis, specific HLA alleles were associated with under 20,000 TCR beta sequences at a 0.05 false discovery rate. Among CMV-associated TCR beta chains, most appeared HLA-restricted in a later analysis.

The chain employs TRBV4-1 and TRBJ2-1, with 13 positions matching TRBD2. The sequence derives from a woman under 30 in good health and CMV-seronegative. Specimen: PBMCs. DNA of the CDR3: TGCGCCAGCAGCCAGGTATTACTAGCGGGGGGGAGCTCCTACAATGAGCAGTTCTTC. Residues: CASSQVLLAGGSSYNEQFF.